This entry describes one T cell receptor (beta chain). Its antigen is currently unknown. The data stem from a study of T-cell reconstitution after alpha-beta-depleted transplantation in children. V shed 3 bases, J shed 4 bases, and the junction held 7 bases outside the gene matches. The CDR3 has 18 amino acids. Germline V CDR1 and CDR2: SGHAT, FQDESV (reference sequence). The TCRbeta library was prepared with unique molecular identifiers. TCRdb reanalysed the PCR reads using MiXCR and keeps one entry per CDR3 protein. The repertoire has some 190,000 distinct CDR3 sequences, over 8.5% of them found once; the top ten carry around 13%. Points from the study as a whole: Roughly two months post-transplant, alpha-beta T cells reportedly originated from several hundred graft clones that had expanded.

The TCR originated in a boy aged 2 to 9 with acute myeloid leukemia, due to receive a stem cell transplant. The chain carries TRBV11-1 and TRBJ2-1; 15 bases are shared with TRBD2. This specimen consisted of PBMCs, obtained before TCRalphabeta/CD19-depleted stem cell transplant. The CDR3 region is CASSFWGLAGGRYNEQFF. The CDR3 DNA sequence: TGTGCCAGCAGCTTCTGGGGACTAGCGGGAGGTCGGTACAATGAGCAGTTCTTC.